These 26 T cell receptor beta chains originate from one sample sequenced in a study of cytomegalovirus exposure and HLA in healthy donors. The PCR used 60 Vbeta and 13 Jbeta primers. Only in-frame clones appear in the TCRdb table, and some are missing; sequencing was by immunoSEQ multiplex PCR. Here the sample spans roughly 180,000 clones, approximately 84% being singletons. Material: PBMCs. These receptors were taken from a boy aged 5-17 years in good health and CMV-seronegative.

The rearrangement joins TRBV29-1 to TRBJ2-7; D not resolved. Germline V CDR1 and CDR2: SQVTM, ANQGSEA. V was shortened by 5 bases and J by 0 bases, with 14 bases between the two germline ends. There are 14 residues in the CDR3. The DNA for the CDR3 is TGCAGCGTTAAAGCCTGGTTGAGCTCCTACGAGCAGTACTTC. Amino acids: CSVKAWLSSYEQYF.

This clone was detected only once. The chain has TRBV7-9 and TRBJ2-1; tentatively, D is TRBD1 (6 bases). This CDR3 is 15 amino acids long. The V gene lost 5 bases and the J gene lost 8 bases, with 19 bases spanning the gap. The germline gives CDR1 SEHNR, CDR2 FQNEAQ (reference sequence). CDR3 nucleotides: TGTGCCAGCAGCCCGCCGCAGGGGTTAACCGATGAGCAGTTCTTC. Its protein product is CASSPPQGLTDEQFF. Full variable domain (remainder filled in from reference TRBV7-9 and TRBJ2-1): DTGVSQNPRHKITKRGQNVTFRCDPISEHNRLYWYRQTLGQGPEFLTYFQNEAQLEKSRLLSDRFSAERPKGSFSTLEIQRTEQGDSAMYLCASSPPQGLTDEQFFGPGTRLTVL.

The chain joins TRBV29-1 to TRBJ2-7; D possibly corresponds to TRBD1 (7 bases). The CDR3 runs to 12 residues. The V and J ends lost 4 bases and 7 bases respectively, with 14 bases between them. The germline CDR1 and CDR2 sequences are SQVTM and ANQGSEA. The CDR3 spells CSVGAGGSEQYF. The CDR3 nucleotides read TGCAGCGTTGGGGCAGGGGGGTCTGAGCAGTACTTC.

The chain employs TRBV6-6 and TRBJ1-5; D unclear. The CDR3 has 13 residues. The V and J ends lost 1 base and 9 bases respectively, with 10 bases between them. Germline V gene data show CDR1 as MNHNY and CDR2 as SVGAGI (reference sequence). The CDR3 here is CASSYLAVGPQHF. The CDR3 nucleotides read TGTGCCAGCAGTTACTTAGCAGTGGGGCCCCAGCATTTT.

V gene TRBV29-1 combines with J gene TRBJ1-1; D perhaps matches TRBD1 (5 bases). Germline V CDR1 and CDR2: SQVTM, ANQGSEA. The CDR3 is 14 residues long. The V end lost 2 bases, the J end lost 0 bases, and 10 bases lay between the germline ends. CDR3 nucleotides: TGCAGCGTTGAACGACAGTCCATGAACACTGAAGCTTTCTTT. Protein sequence: CSVERQSMNTEAFF.

The chain carries TRBV28 and TRBJ2-3; D not resolved. The ends were cut back, 7 bases at V and 2 bases at J, with 22 bases in the middle. Germline loops: CDR1 MDHEN, CDR2 SYDVKM. The CDR3 totals 17 residues. The CDR3: CASTLGLLSPSTDTQYF. DNA for the CDR3: TGTGCCAGCACCCTAGGCCTACTCAGCCCCTCCACAGATACGCAGTATTTT.

V gene TRBV5-1 combines with J gene TRBJ1-1; D unclear. Germline loops: CDR1 SGHRS, CDR2 YFSETQ. The CDR3 contains 13 residues. V was trimmed by 2 bases and J by 4 bases, leaving 9 bases between them. The CDR3 DNA sequence: TGCGCCAGCAGCTTCTCAGGAATCACTGAAGCTTTCTTT. Encoded protein: CASSFSGITEAFF.

This chain joins TRBV5-1 and TRBJ2-1; 11 nucleotides agree with TRBD2. CDR3 size: 15 residues. Germline V CDR1 and CDR2: SGHRS, YFSETQ. Losses at the gene ends were 4 bases for V and 9 bases for J; bases not matched to a gene: 9. CDR3 bases: TGCGCCAGCAGCCCAAAATCGCTAGCGGGAGGTGAGCAGTTCTTC. Residues: CASSPKSLAGGEQFF.

This clone came up a few times. V and J are TRBV21-1 and TRBJ2-1; TRBD1 is taken as the D call from the table, unchecked against the DNA. TRBV21-1 is flagged as a pseudogene. CDR3 length equals 17 residues. In nucleotides, the CDR3 is TGTGCCAGCAGCAAAGAATCGGGACAGAAGCATTACAATGAGCAGTTCTTC. Its translation: CASSKESGQKHYNEQFF.

This clone appeared a few times. J is TRBJ1-1 and V is TRBV5-1; D is uncertain. The length of the CDR3 is 13 residues. Germline V gene sequence: CDR1 SGHRS, CDR2 YFSETQ. V lost 0 bases and J 11 bases, leaving 14 bases between the germline ends. CDR3 region: CASSLGRDGAAFF. DNA for the CDR3: TGCGCCAGCAGCTTGGGCAGAGACGGAGCGGCTTTCTTT.

The chain combines TRBV2 with TRBJ2-5; possibly TRBD1 for D (5 bases). This CDR3 is built from 14 residues. Germline V gene sequence: CDR1 SNHLY, CDR2 FYNNEI. V was trimmed by 4 bases and J by 7 bases, leaving 16 bases between them. CDR3 bases: TGTGCCAGCAGTGTCGACAGTACCCCAGGGACCCAGTACTTC. Translation: CASSVDSTPGTQYF.

This sequence joins TRBV27 and TRBJ1-6; a possible D gene is TRBD1 (5 bases). The V gene's germline CDR1 is MNHEY and CDR2 SMNVEV (reference sequence). V was trimmed by 5 bases and J by 10 bases, leaving 12 bases between them. CDR3 length: 13 residues. CDR3 loop: CASSPGRASPLHF. CDR3 coding DNA: TGTGCCAGCAGTCCGGGCAGGGCCTCACCCCTCCACTTT.

This clone turned up a few times. The CDR3 protein is CASETGRGNSPLHF. The CDR3, as DNA: TGTGCGAGCGAGACCGGGCGGGGTAACTCACCCCTCCACTTT. This chain joins TRBV7-8 and TRBJ1-6; no reliable D call. This CDR3 region has 14 residues. Germline assignment: CDR1 SGHVS and CDR2 FQNEAQ.

The rearrangement joins TRBV9 to TRBJ1-5; D ambiguous. V shed 0 bases and J shed 0 bases, with 7 bases lying between them. Per germline, CDR1 SGDLS and CDR2 YYNGEE. This CDR3 contains 15 residues. The CDR3 DNA reads as TGTGCCAGCAGCGTAGGCGGTTATAGCAATCAGCCCCAGCATTTT. Its translation: CASSVGGYSNQPQHF.

The J gene is TRBJ2-7, the V gene TRBV6-1; D might be TRBD2 (6 bases). CDR1 and CDR2 (germline): MNHNS, SASEGT. The germline V and J ends were trimmed by 3 bases and 10 bases, with 13 bases remaining between them. CDR3 size: 12 residues. CDR3: CASSERDLRQYF. CDR3 in DNA: TGTGCCAGCAGTGAGCGGGACCTCCGACAGTACTTC.

The CDR3 spells CASSQEGGNQETQYF. The DNA for the CDR3 is TGCGCCAGCAGCCAAGAAGGGGGAAATCAAGAGACCCAGTACTTC. The genes are TRBV4-1 and TRBJ2-5, with D tentatively TRBD1 (6 bases). Germline CDR1 is MGHRA and CDR2 is YSYEKL. The CDR3 is 15 residues long. The ends were cut back, 0 bases at V and 2 bases at J, with 10 bases in the middle.

DNA of the CDR3: TGTGCCAGCAGTTTACTCCGGGACAGGGGGGGAAATGAGCAGTTCTTC. This translates into CASSLLRDRGGNEQFF. V and J are TRBV27 and TRBJ2-1; TRBD1 agrees at 11 bases. The V gene end was trimmed by 2 bases and the J gene end by 7 bases; junction bases not matched to a gene: 7. Germline loops: CDR1 MNHEY, CDR2 SMNVEV (reference sequence). This CDR3 is built from 16 residues.

With respect to this clone: The sample contains more than one DNA sequence encoding this CDR3. The chain recombines TRBV10-3 with TRBJ1-1; weak D call: TRBD1 (5 bases). The germline V gene encodes CDR1 ENHRY and CDR2 SYGVKD. The CDR3 runs to 14 residues. V was pared by 8 bases and J by 4 bases, with 17 bases between. DNA of the CDR3: TGTGCCATCGGACCTTTCAGGGAAGCCACTGAAGCTTTCTTT. Amino acids: CAIGPFREATEAFF.

The chain is built from TRBV15 and TRBJ2-2, with no clear D. Germline CDR1 is LNHNV and CDR2 is YYDKDF (reference sequence). V was cut by 5 bases and J by 4 bases, with 14 bases left in between. This CDR3 has 15 amino acids. In DNA form, the CDR3 reads TGTGCCACCAGCGGGTCGACACGATTCACCGGGGAGCTGTTTTTT. This codes for CATSGSTRFTGELFF.

This rearrangement joins TRBV27 to TRBJ2-7; 7 nucleotides match TRBD1. The J segment lost 0 bases and the V segment lost 5 bases, leaving 7 bases of the junction unmatched. This CDR3 region has 15 residues. Germline CDR1 is MNHEY and CDR2 is SMNVEV (reference sequence). For the CDR3, the DNA is TGTGCCAGCAGTCCCCGACAGGGAAGCTCCTACGAGCAGTACTTC. As protein: CASSPRQGSSYEQYF.

The genes are TRBV4-1 and TRBJ2-1; perhaps TRBD1 as D (5 bases). The CDR3 runs to 16 residues. Germline loops: CDR1 MGHRA, CDR2 YSYEKL. The V gene lost 0 bases and the J gene lost 7 bases, with 16 bases spanning the gap. The CDR3 nucleotides read TGCGCCAGCAGCCAAGATCAGTTAGGCAGGGCAAATGAGCAGTTCTTC. The encoded protein is CASSQDQLGRANEQFF.

This clone was picked up a small number of times. This sequence joins TRBV5-1 and TRBJ1-6; the match to TRBD1 covers 7 bases. Germline CDR1 is SGHRS and CDR2 is YFSETQ. This CDR3 contains 14 residues. With 4 bases clipped from V and 11 bases from J, the junction kept 9 bases outside the gene matches. The CDR3 here is CASSTQGTGAPLHF. As DNA, the CDR3 is TGCGCCAGCAGCACCCAGGGCACAGGGGCACCCCTCCACTTT.

The CDR3 spells CASSFQANGANVLTF. Written as DNA, the CDR3 is TGTGCCAGCAGCTTCCAGGCGAACGGGGCCAACGTCCTGACTTTC. The chain has TRBV7-6 and TRBJ2-6, with D unresolved. The CDR3 is 15 amino acids. Germline values: CDR1 SGHVS, CDR2 FNYEAQ. V was trimmed by 3 bases and J by 4 bases, leaving 10 bases between them. Drawing the rest from reference TRBV7-6 and TRBJ2-6, the complete variable domain is GAGVSQSPRYKVTKRGQDVALRCDPISGHVSLYWYRQALGQGPEFLTYFNYEAQQDKSGLPNDRFSAERPEGSISTLTIQRTEQRDSAMYRCASSFQANGANVLTFGAGSRLTVL.

The chain has TRBV29-1 and TRBJ2-1, with 11 bases fitting TRBD2. From germline, CDR1 is SQVTM and CDR2 ANQGSEA. V gave up 6 bases and J gave up 4 bases; unmatched junction bases: 5. The CDR3 sequence is 14 residues long. Here the CDR3 DNA reads TGCAGCGTGAGAACTAGCGGGGGTTACAATGAGCAGTTCTTC. It yields the protein CSVRTSGGYNEQFF.

This chain links TRBV10-2 with TRBJ1-2; the D gene is possibly TRBD1 (5 bases). The V end was cut by 9 bases, the J end by 5 bases, with 7 bases between. The germline gives CDR1 WSHSY, CDR2 SAAADI. The CDR3 sequence is 10 residues long. The CDR3 is CARGGYGYTF. The CDR3 nucleotides are TGCGCCAGGGGGGGTTATGGCTACACCTTC.

The chain has TRBV29-1 and TRBJ1-2; D remains ambiguous. Trimming removed 4 bases at V and 4 bases at J, with 10 bases between. The germline V gene encodes CDR1 SQVTM and CDR2 ANQGSEA. The CDR3 is 12 residues long. CDR3 nucleotides: TGCAGCGTTGGGCTGGCGGTCTATGGCTACACCTTC. Its protein product is CSVGLAVYGYTF.